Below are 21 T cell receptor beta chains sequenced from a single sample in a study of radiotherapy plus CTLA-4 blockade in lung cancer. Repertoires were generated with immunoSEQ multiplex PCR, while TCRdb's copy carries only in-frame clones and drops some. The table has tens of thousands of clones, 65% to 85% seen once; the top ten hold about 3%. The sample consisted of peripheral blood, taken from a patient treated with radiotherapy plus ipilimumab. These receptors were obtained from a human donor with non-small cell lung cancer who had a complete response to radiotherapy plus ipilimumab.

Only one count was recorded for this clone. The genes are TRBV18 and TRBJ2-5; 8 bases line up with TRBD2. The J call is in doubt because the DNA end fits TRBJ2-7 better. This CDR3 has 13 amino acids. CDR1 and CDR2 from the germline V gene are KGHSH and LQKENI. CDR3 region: CASSLAGHYEQYF. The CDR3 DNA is TGTGCCAGCTCCCTAGCGGGCCACTACGAGCAGTACTTC.

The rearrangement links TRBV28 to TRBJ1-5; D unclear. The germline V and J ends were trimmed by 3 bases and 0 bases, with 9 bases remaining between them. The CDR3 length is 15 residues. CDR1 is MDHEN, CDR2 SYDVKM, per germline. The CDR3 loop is CASSFRGYSNQPQHF. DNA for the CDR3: TGTGCCAGCAGTTTCCGGGGTTATAGCAATCAGCCCCAGCATTTT.

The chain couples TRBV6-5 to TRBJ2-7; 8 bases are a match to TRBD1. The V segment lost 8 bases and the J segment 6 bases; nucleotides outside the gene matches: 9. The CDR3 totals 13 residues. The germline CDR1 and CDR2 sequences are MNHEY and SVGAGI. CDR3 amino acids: CASGGQGAIEQYF. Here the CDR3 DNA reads TGTGCCAGCGGGGGGCAGGGGGCCATCGAGCAGTACTTC.

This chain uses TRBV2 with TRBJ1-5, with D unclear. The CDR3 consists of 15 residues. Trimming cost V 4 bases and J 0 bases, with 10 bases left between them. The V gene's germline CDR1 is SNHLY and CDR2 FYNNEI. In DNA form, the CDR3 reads TGTGCCAGCAGTGCGTCCAGTTATAGCAATCAGCCCCAGCATTTT. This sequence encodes CASSASSYSNQPQHF. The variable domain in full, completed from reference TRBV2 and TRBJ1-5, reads EPEVTQTPSHQVTQMGQEVILRCVPISNHLYFYWYRQILGQKVEFLVSFYNNEISEKSEIFDDQFSVERPDGSNFTLKIRSTKLEDSAMYFCASSASSYSNQPQHFGDGTRLSIL.

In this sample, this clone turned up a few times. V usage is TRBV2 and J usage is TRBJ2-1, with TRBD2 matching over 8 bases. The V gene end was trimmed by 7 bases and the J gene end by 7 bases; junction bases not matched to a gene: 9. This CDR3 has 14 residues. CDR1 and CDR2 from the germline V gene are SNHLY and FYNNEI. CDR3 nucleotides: TGTGCCAGCACCCCCCACCGGGGGGGGAATGAGCAGTTCTTC. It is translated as CASTPHRGGNEQFF.

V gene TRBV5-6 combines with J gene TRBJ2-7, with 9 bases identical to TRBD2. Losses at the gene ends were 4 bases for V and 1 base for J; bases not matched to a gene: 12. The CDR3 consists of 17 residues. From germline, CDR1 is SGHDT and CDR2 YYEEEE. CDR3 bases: TGTGCCAGCAGCCCCACGGCTAGCGGGATATTATCCTACGAGCAGTACTTC. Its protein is CASSPTASGILSYEQYF.

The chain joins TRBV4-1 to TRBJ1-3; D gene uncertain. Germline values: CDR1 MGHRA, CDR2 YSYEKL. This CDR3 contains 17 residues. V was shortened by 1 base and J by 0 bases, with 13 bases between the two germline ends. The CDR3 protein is CASSQGNRAYSGNTIYF. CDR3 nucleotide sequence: TGCGCCAGCAGCCAAGGGAACAGAGCTTACTCTGGAAACACCATATATTTT.

CDR3 nucleotide sequence: TGTGCCAGCAGCGTAGGGGACAGGGGCGCCTTCTCCTACGAGCAGTACTTC. It is translated as CASSVGDRGAFSYEQYF. The chain links TRBV9 to TRBJ2-7; 10 bases are a match to TRBD1. V lost 0 bases and J lost 0; bases outside the gene matches: 6. Germline loops: CDR1 SGDLS, CDR2 YYNGEE. This CDR3 has 17 residues.

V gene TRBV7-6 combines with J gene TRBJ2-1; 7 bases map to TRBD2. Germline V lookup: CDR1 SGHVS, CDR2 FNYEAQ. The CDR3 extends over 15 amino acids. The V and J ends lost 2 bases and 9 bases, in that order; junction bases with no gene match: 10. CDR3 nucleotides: TGTGCCAGCAGCTTAAACTCTCTAGCGGAAGGTGAGCAGTTCTTC. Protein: CASSLNSLAEGEQFF.

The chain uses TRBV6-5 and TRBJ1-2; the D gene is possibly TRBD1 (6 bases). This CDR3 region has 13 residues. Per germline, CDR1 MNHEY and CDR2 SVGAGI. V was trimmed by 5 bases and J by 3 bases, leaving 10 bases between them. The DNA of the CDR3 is TGTGCCAGCAGTGATACAGGGTACTATGGCTACACCTTC. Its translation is CASSDTGYYGYTF.

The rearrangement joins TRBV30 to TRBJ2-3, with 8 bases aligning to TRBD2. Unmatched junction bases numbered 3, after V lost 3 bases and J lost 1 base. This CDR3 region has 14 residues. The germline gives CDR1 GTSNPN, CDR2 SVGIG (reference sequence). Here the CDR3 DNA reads TGTGCCTGGAGGGGAGCGGGGGGCACAGATACGCAGTATTTT. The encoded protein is CAWRGAGGTDTQYF.

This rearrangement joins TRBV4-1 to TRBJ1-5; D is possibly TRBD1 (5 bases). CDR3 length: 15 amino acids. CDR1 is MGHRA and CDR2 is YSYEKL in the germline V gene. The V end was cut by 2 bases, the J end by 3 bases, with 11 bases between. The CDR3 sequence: CASSQLVQANQPQHF. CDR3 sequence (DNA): TGCGCCAGCAGCCAATTAGTACAGGCCAATCAGCCCCAGCATTTT.

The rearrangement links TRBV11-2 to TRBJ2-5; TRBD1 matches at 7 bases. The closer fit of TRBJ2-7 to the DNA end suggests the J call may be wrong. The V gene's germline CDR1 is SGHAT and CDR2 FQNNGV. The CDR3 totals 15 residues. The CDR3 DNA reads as TGTGCCAGCAGTATAAGCCGGGACAGCCGTCGCGAGCAGTACTTC. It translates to CASSISRDSRREQYF.

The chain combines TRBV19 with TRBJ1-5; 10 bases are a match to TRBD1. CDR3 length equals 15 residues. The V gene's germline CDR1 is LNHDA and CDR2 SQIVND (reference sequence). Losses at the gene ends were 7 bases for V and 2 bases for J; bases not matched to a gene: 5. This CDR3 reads CASTATGGGNQPQHF. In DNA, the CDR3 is TGTGCCAGTACCGCGACAGGGGGCGGCAATCAGCCCCAGCATTTT.

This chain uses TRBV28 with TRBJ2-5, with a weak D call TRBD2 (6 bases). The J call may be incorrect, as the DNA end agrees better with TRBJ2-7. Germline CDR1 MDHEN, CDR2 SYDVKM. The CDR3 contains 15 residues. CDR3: CASSLVQAGTYEQYF. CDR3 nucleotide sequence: TGTGCCAGCAGTTTGGTCCAGGCGGGAACCTACGAGCAGTACTTC.

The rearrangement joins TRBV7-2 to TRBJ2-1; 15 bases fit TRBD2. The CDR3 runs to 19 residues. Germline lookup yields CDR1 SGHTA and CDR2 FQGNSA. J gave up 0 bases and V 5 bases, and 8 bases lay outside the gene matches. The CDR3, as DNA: TGTGCCAGCAGCCTATACGGGACTAGCGGGGGGAGCTCCTACAATGAGCAGTTCTTC. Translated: CASSLYGTSGGSSYNEQFF.

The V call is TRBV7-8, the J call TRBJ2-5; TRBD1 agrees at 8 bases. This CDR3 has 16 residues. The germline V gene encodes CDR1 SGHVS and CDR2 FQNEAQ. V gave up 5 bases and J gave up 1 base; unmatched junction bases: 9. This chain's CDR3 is CASSHRRTGIQETQYF. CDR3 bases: TGTGCCAGCAGCCATAGACGGACAGGGATCCAAGAGACCCAGTACTTC.

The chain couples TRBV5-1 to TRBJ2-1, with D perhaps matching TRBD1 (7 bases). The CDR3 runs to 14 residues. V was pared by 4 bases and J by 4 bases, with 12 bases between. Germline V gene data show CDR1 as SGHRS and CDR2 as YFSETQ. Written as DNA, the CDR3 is TGCGCCAGCAGCGCGGGACAGATTTACAATGAGCAGTTCTTC. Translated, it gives CASSAGQIYNEQFF.

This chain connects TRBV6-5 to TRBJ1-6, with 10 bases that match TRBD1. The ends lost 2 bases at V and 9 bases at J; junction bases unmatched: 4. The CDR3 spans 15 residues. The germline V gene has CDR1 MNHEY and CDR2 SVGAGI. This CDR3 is CASSYGDRGSSPLHF. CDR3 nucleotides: TGTGCCAGCAGTTACGGGGACAGGGGTAGTTCACCCCTCCACTTT.

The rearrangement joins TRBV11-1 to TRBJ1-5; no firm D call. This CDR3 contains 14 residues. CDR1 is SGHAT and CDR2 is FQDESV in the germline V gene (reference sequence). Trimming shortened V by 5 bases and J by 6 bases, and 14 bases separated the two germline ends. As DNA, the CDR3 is TGTGCCAGCAGCCCAAACGCGGGGATTCAGCCCCAGCATTTT. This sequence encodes CASSPNAGIQPQHF.

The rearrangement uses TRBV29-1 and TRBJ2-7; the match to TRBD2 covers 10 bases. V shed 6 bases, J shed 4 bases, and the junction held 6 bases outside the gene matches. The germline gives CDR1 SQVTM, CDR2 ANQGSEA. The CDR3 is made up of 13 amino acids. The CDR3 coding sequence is TGCAGCGTGACACTAGCGGGAAAGTACGAGCAGTACTTC. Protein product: CSVTLAGKYEQYF.